The clone carrying this TCR beta chain was detected a few times. The antigen remains unidentified. The sample originates from a study of T cell repertoires in cytomegalovirus infection. Study background: Recently described HLA-C-restricted plus well-studied HLA-B-restricted CMV epitopes were used. It can be stated that public TCR beta signatures indicated CMV infection as well as a matching HLA type.

Study results and limitations: There were HLA-C-restricted CMV-specific TCR beta clonotypes dominating the ex vivo response.

Per germline, CDR1 MGHRA and CDR2 YSYEKL. The CDR3 sequence is 14 residues long. V was pared by 6 bases and J by 0 bases, with 11 bases between. TCRdb itself ran the reads through MiXCR, one entry per CDR3 protein. This sample carries approximately 600,000 distinct CDR3 sequences, around two fifths of them seen once, and the ten largest clones take around 50%. The chain links TRBV4-1 to TRBJ1-1; unclear D gene. The sequenced sample was cultured PBMCs, obtained from culture after CMV antigen stimulation. The origin of this receptor is a human donor in good health (CMV status not recorded). Some clones in this sample may be carry-over from other donors' samples. The CDR3 sequence: CASREGPMNTEAFF. CDR3 DNA sequence: TGCGCCAGCAGGGAGGGTCCGATGAACACTGAAGCTTTCTTT.